These 6 T cell receptor beta chains share one sample of origin, sequenced in a study of T cell responses to AZD1222 COVID-19 vaccine. Sequenced by immunoSEQ multiplex PCR; TCRdb stores in-frame clones only, minus some. This repertoire shows 200,000 to 300,000 clones, approximately 95% found once; its top ten account for 0.55%. Sequencing was performed on peripheral blood, taken on day 0 of AZD1222 vaccination. The receptors were gathered from an adult in good health.

The chain uses TRBV2 and TRBJ2-2; D gene uncertain. Germline lookup yields CDR1 SNHLY and CDR2 FYNNEI. The V gene lost 4 bases and the J gene lost 1 base, with 7 bases spanning the gap. This CDR3 has 14 amino acids. CDR3 sequence reads: CASSGRGNTGELFF. DNA for the CDR3: TGTGCCAGCAGTGGTCGAGGGAACACCGGGGAGCTGTTTTTT.

The V call is TRBV4-1, the J call TRBJ1-2; D gene ambiguous. Germline-derived CDR1 and CDR2 are MGHRA and YSYEKL. This CDR3 is 12 amino acids long. The V gene lost 5 bases and the J gene lost 4 bases, with 8 bases spanning the gap. The CDR3 reads CASSGSGYGYTF. The CDR3 nucleotides read TGCGCCAGCAGCGGTTCCGGCTATGGCTACACCTTC.

The chain links TRBV7-3 to TRBJ2-2, with D uncertain. This CDR3 comprises 16 residues. V gave up 2 bases and J gave up 6 bases, with 16 bases separating them. Germline CDR1 reads SGHTA; CDR2 reads FQGTGA. The CDR3 DNA is TGTGCCAGCAGCTTACGCCGGGTTAACGGTCCCGGGGAGCTGTTTTTT. Translation gives CASSLRRVNGPGELFF.

The chain links TRBV30 to TRBJ1-2; D is perhaps TRBD1 (5 bases). The CDR3 has 15 residues. The ends were cut back, 3 bases at V and 4 bases at J, with 18 bases in the middle. Looked up from germline, CDR1 is GTSNPN and CDR2 is SVGIG (reference sequence). The CDR3: CAWRLPRDGAYGYTF. CDR3 nucleotide sequence: TGTGCCTGGAGACTACCCCGGGACGGAGCCTATGGCTACACCTTC.

This clone showed up just once. The chain joins TRBV4-1 to TRBJ1-1; TRBD1 might be the D (5 bases). V lost 0 bases to trimming and J lost 3 bases, with 11 bases between them. The CDR3 is 15 residues long. Per the germline V gene, CDR1 is MGHRA and CDR2 is YSYEKL. CDR3 region: CASSQEPGAYTEAFF. The CDR3 DNA reads as TGCGCCAGCAGCCAAGAACCCGGGGCCTACACTGAAGCTTTCTTT.

The V gene is TRBV28, the J gene TRBJ1-4; maybe TRBD1 (6 bases). V lost 2 bases to trimming and J lost 3 bases, with 22 bases between them. CDR1 is MDHEN and CDR2 is SYDVKM in the germline V gene. The CDR3 contains 19 residues. DNA for the CDR3: TGTGCCAGCAGTTTAAGGCCGCGTCGCGTGGGGGCCCCTAATGAAAAACTGTTTTTT. As protein: CASSLRPRRVGAPNEKLFF.